This T cell receptor beta chain was obtained from a study of T cells after yellow fever vaccination. Overall study results and limits: After the booster, roughly 96% of CD4 and more than 75% of CD8 primary-response clones were re-detected.

Comment on this clonotype: Antigen specificity is unknown.

Making TCR cDNA involved 5'RACE template switching, which added UMIs and a universal primer site. TCRdb re-analysed the 5' RACE reads in MiXCR, keeping a single row per CDR3 protein. The table records roughly 310,000 distinct CDR3 sequences, 8% to 10% of them present only once. Deletions cut 4 bases from V and 1 base from J, with 14 bases between. CDR3 length equals 16 residues. This TCR derives from a man aged 18-30 years who received the YFV17D yellow fever vaccine. The chain links TRBV12-3 or TRBV12-4 to TRBJ2-1; the D gene is possibly TRBD2 (6 bases). The source was PBMCs, collected on the day of the first yellow fever vaccination. CDR3 region: CASSYSPGESYNEQFF. The CDR3 DNA is TGTGCCAGCAGTTACTCCCCGGGGGAATCCTACAATGAGCAGTTCTTC.